This T cell receptor (beta chain) comes out of a study of T-cell memory formation after mild COVID-19 (dated by TCRdb to about 2021). Notes on the research overall: TCR sequence clusters from the two donors were largely donor specific. The cohort comprised two young, previously healthy adult volunteers, one female and one male. Longitudinal TCRalpha and TCRbeta repertoire sequencing tracked T-cell clones expanding and contracting after mild COVID-19 in two donors.

Comment on this clonotype: Its antigen is unknown. No quality values exist for individual bases; no much larger clone is one base distant.

PBMCs were isolated by Ficoll-Paque density gradient centrifugation. Sequencing took place on an Illumina NovaSeq 6000. Using 5'RACE with constant-segment primers, TCRalpha and TCRbeta cDNA libraries were constructed, with sample barcodes and unique molecular identifiers added in the process. Trizol reagent was used to extract RNA from every sample. Library amplification was performed in two PCR steps, and a second sample barcode and Illumina TruSeq adapters were introduced in the second step. Libraries were sequenced on an Illumina NovaSeq with 2 x 150 bp paired-end reads. As for the original processing: Reads were demultiplexed and collapsed into UMI-guided consensus sequences with migec v1.2.7. With mixcr v2.1.11, UMI consensuses were aligned to TRA and TRB V and J templates and assembled into clonotypes. A clonotype was counted as expanded or contracted only if both edgeR and NoisET called the change significant, with noise models trained on biological replicates. edgeR calls used a false discovery rate-adjusted p below 0.01 and a log2 fold-change threshold of 1. As an exploratory analysis of dynamics, max-normalized trajectories of the 1000 most abundant clonotypes were examined with PCA combined with hierarchical clustering. The CD4 or CD8 phenotype of responding clones was assigned using the separately sequenced CD4+ and CD8+ repertoires. TCRdb itself trimmed the public reads at Q25 with fastp, ran MiXCR and retained productive beta chains. Rows matching on CDR3 protein sequence are summarized as one entry with the most common DNA and genes. TCRdb's processing, not the study's, gives the V and J calls here. Here the sample has around 310,000 distinct CDR3 sequences; 20% to 25% occur a single time. 20% to 25% of the sample is taken by the ten largest.

The CDR3 contains 13 residues, cysteine and phenylalanine counted. The sequence is cut down to CDR3 DNA, 39 bases in frame from base 1. The V end loses 2 bases and the J end loses 7 bases, and a stretch of 8 bases separates them. For CDR1 and CDR2, the germline V gene lists SGHTA and FQGNSA. What the study reported, not specific to this receptor: Balanced CD4/CD8 phenotypes were observed for clones contracting from day 15 to 85, whereas a bias towards CD4+ was observed for a second wave of clones expanding from day 15 to 37. Some responding clones were detected in pre-infection memory, which suggested that pre-existing cross-reactive memory T cells had joined the SARS-CoV-2 response. Only two mild cases were covered in the study, and larger cohorts including severe cases with pre-infection samples were considered necessary. Contracting CD4+ clones were found mainly in CM and EM memory subsets, while CD8+ clones were enriched in EMRA. Whether the second-wave clones peaking on day 37 were SARS-CoV-2 specific was not confirmed.

The V gene is TRBV7-2 and the J gene is TRBJ2-2; the D gene is unclear. Sequenced input: PBMCs or a T cell subset sorted from them (not recorded which). The sequence was collected from a man aged 18-30 years who had mild COVID-19 (a few samples of this study predate the infection). The sample titles of this study are shuffled in the database, so cell type and time point are left out; the donor was told from shared clones. CDR3 region: CASSLNLGGELFF. The DNA is TGTGCCAGCAGCTTAAACCTAGGCGGGGAGCTGTTTTTT.